The 9 T cell receptor beta chains reported below all come from one sample, sequenced in a study of PD-L1 blockade in urothelial cancer. The data were produced by immunoSEQ multiplex PCR, yet TCRdb's version contains in-frame clones alone and is incomplete. This table has about 52,000 clones, 60% to 85% appearing once. The source material was PBMCs, sampled around atezolizumab (anti-PD-L1) treatment. These receptors all stem from a man aged 65 to 85 with urothelial cancer.

This clone was detected a few times. The chain has TRBV2 and TRBJ1-5; tentatively, D is TRBD1 (5 bases). The germline V gene has CDR1 SNHLY and CDR2 FYNNEI. This CDR3 is 13 amino acids long. Trimming stripped 9 bases from V and 7 bases from J, with 16 bases between. CDR3 loop: CARSKGSGQPQHF. CDR3 bases: TGTGCCAGATCAAAGGGGTCAGGGCAGCCCCAGCATTTT.

V and J are TRBV12-5 and TRBJ1-4; 7 bases are a match to TRBD1. This CDR3 comprises 15 residues. Unmatched junction bases numbered 5, after V lost 1 base and J lost 6 bases. CDR1 and CDR2 from the germline V gene are LGHNT and FRNRAP. CDR3 DNA sequence: TGTGCTAGTGGTTTGGGGGACAGTCAATATGAAAAACTGTTTTTT. It is translated as CASGLGDSQYEKLFF.

This clone was seen a single time. V is TRBV6-5 and J is TRBJ1-1, with 9 bases matching TRBD1. With 6 bases clipped from V and 4 bases from J, the junction kept 6 bases outside the gene matches. CDR1 is MNHEY and CDR2 is SVGAGI in the germline V gene. This CDR3 comprises 14 residues. The CDR3 region has the DNA TGTGCCAGCAGGCGCGGACAGGGGAGCACTGAAGCTTTCTTT. This translates into CASRRGQGSTEAFF.

The chain is built from TRBV10-3 and TRBJ2-5; 13 nucleotides line up with TRBD2. The CDR3 has 15 amino acids. CDR1 ENHRY and CDR2 SYGVKD come from the germline V gene. Unmatched junction bases numbered 5, after V lost 5 bases and J lost 5 bases. The CDR3 sequence: CAISTTSGGLETQYF. CDR3 DNA: TGTGCCATCAGTACGACTAGCGGGGGGCTTGAGACCCAGTACTTC.

This clone appeared a few times. The chain recombines TRBV5-6 with TRBJ2-5; tentatively, D is TRBD2 (6 bases). CDR1 is SGHDT and CDR2 is YYEEEE in the germline V gene. V dropped 2 bases and J dropped 5 bases, with 10 bases sitting between them. The CDR3 has 13 amino acids. CDR3 sequence: CASSFTGRETQYF. CDR3 in DNA: TGTGCCAGCAGCTTTACGGGGAGGGAGACCCAGTACTTC.

The genes are TRBV7-9 and TRBJ1-2; the D is unclear. The CDR3 consists of 16 residues. Germline loops: CDR1 SEHNR, CDR2 FQNEAQ (reference sequence). Between the trimmed V and J ends, which lost 5 bases and 1 base, there was a span of 17 bases. The DNA for the CDR3 is TGTGCCAGCAGCCTGGGAGGAGTCCTCCTTAACTATGGCTACACCTTC. Residues: CASSLGGVLLNYGYTF. Using reference TRBV7-9 and TRBJ1-2 for the parts outside the CDR3, the full variable domain is DTGVSQNPRHKITKRGQNVTFRCDPISEHNRLYWYRQTLGQGPEFLTYFQNEAQLEKSRLLSDRFSAERPKGSFSTLEIQRTEQGDSAMYLCASSLGGVLLNYGYTFGSGTRLTVV.

The rearrangement links TRBV11-2 to TRBJ2-1; 12 bases match TRBD2. Germline-derived CDR1 and CDR2 are SGHAT and FQNNGV. The CDR3 consists of 16 residues. V dropped 1 base and J dropped 9; count of bases not matched to a gene: 7. The CDR3 DNA reads as TGTGCCAGCAGCTTAGGCCTAGCGGGGGGGCAGAGTGAGCAGTTCTTC. It is translated as CASSLGLAGGQSEQFF.

The V call is TRBV6-6, the J call TRBJ2-1; maybe TRBD1 (5 bases). The V end lost 6 bases, the J end lost 0 bases, and 12 bases lay between the germline ends. The CDR3 consists of 15 residues. Germline assignment: CDR1 MNHNY and CDR2 SVGAGI (reference sequence). The CDR3 loop reads CASSSDRRSYNEQFF. As DNA, the CDR3 is TGTGCCAGCAGCTCTGACAGACGCTCCTACAATGAGCAGTTCTTC.

This chain connects TRBV5-1 to TRBJ2-2; possibly TRBD1 for D (6 bases). V was trimmed by 2 bases and J by 5 bases, leaving 7 bases between them. Germline V gene data show CDR1 as SGHRS and CDR2 as YFSETQ. CDR3 length: 13 amino acids. CDR3 amino acids: CASSFRGTGELFF. DNA of the CDR3: TGCGCCAGCAGCTTTAGGGGGACCGGGGAGCTGTTTTTT.